This entry features one TCR beta chain sequence. The sample comes from a study of blood T cell repertoires in COVID-19. The data were produced by immunoSEQ multiplex PCR, yet TCRdb's version contains in-frame clones alone and is incomplete. This table has about 220,000 clones, approximately 85% appearing once. The germline V gene has CDR1 LGHDT and CDR2 YNNKEL (reference sequence). This CDR3 has 16 residues. The V end was cut by 0 bases, the J end by 1 base, with 10 bases between. The TCR originated in a woman in her seventies with COVID-19, enrolled during active disease. The V gene is TRBV3-1 (or the pseudogene TRBV3-2), the J gene TRBJ1-5; D is possibly TRBD1 (6 bases). Sequencing was carried out using peripheral blood. CDR3 in amino acids: CASSQDGGQSNQPQHF. The CDR3 DNA reads TGTGCCAGCAGCCAAGATGGAGGACAGAGCAATCAGCCCCAGCATTTT.